This is a list of T cell receptor beta chains from one sample in a study of T cells in tuberculosis. Libraries were prepared by immunoSEQ multiplex PCR; TCRdb keeps only in-frame clonotypes and omits some of them. The data show roughly 59,000 clones, with roughly 79% seen just once and more than 10% held by the top ten. Sequences were obtained from CD1b-GMM tetramer-negative cells sorted from PBMCs. These receptors were collected from an adult woman with latent tuberculosis. The CDR3 runs from the conserved cysteine through the conserved F or W. The D gene is left open where the match is weak.

- TRBV6-1 CASSGDREETTGELFF
- TRBV19 CASSREGDVSVHEQYF
- TRBV6-1 CASTVAELPYEQYF
- TRBV2 CASGGILRASSVTYEQYF
TRBD2 TRBV28 CASSSSGRGIYEQFF
TRBD2 TRBV27 CASRPLAGGNNEQFF
- TRBV6-1 CASTEGRGYTF
- TRBV2 CASSEDTLPYEQYF
TRBD1 TRBV6-1 CASSLDRASYEQYF
- TRBV6-6 CASSLSHRDGYTF
- TRBV2 CASSEGARNTEAFF